This entry features one T cell receptor (beta chain) sequence. Antigen unknown. The sample belongs to a study of Ad26.COV2.S vaccination and SARS-CoV-2 variants. Findings of the study overall: Non-spike TCR breadth was similar in vaccine and placebo recipients. There was a possibility that the TCR breadth and depth analyses underestimated total T cell responses. Spike-specific TCR breadth ran higher among vaccine recipients than placebo recipients. Reported post-vaccination CD8+ and CD4+ T cell responses to spike showed substantial breadth.

Between the trimmed V and J ends, which lost 5 bases and 7 bases, there was a span of 20 bases. Germline CDR1 is SGHTA and CDR2 is FQGNSA. CDR3 length: 15 residues. Sequenced by immunoSEQ multiplex PCR; TCRdb stores in-frame clones only, minus some. The sample holds 150,000 to 200,000 clones, roughly 85% seen once. The sequenced sample was peripheral blood, obtained after recovery from COVID-19. J is TRBJ1-2 and V is TRBV7-2; D remains unclear. The sequence derives from a human donor who had recovered from COVID-19. CDR3 coding DNA: TGTGCCAGCAGCCCCGCTAGCGGAGTTGCTGCTGGCTACACCTTC. Encoded protein: CASSPASGVAAGYTF.